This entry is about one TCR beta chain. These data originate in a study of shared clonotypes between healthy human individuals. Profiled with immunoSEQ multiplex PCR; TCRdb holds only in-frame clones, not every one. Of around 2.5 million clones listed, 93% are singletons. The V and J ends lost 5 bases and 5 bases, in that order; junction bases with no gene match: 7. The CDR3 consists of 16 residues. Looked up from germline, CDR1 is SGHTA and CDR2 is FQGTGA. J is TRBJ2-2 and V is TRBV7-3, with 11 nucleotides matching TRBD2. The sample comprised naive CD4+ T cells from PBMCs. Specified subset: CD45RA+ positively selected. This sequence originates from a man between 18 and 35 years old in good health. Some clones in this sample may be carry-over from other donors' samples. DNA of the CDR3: TGTGCCAGCAGCCCACTAGCGGGAGCGGTTACCGGGGAGCTGTTTTTT. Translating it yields CASSPLAGAVTGELFF.